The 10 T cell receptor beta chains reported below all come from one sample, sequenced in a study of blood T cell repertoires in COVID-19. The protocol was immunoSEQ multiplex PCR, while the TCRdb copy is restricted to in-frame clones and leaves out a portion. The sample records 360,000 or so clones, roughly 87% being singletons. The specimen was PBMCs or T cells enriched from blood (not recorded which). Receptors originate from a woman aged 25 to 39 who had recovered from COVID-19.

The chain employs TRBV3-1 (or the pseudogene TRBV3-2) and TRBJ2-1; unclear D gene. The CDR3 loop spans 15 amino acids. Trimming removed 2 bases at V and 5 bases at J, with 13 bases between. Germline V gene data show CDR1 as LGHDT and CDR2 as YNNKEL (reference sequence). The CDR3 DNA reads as TGTGCCAGCAGCCAAACCCACCGGGTCCACAATGAGCAGTTCTTC. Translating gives CASSQTHRVHNEQFF.

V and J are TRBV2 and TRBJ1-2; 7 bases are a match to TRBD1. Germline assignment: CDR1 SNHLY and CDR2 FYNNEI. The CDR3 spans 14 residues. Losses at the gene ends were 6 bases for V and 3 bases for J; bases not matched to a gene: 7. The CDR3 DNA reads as TGTGCCAGCAGGGGGGACAGCTCTGACTATGGCTACACCTTC. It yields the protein CASRGDSSDYGYTF.

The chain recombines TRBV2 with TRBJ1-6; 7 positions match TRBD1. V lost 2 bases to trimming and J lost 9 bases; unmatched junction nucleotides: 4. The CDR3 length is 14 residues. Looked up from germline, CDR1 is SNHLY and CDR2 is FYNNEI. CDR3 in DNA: TGTGCCAGCAGTGAAACAGGGGCTGTTTCACCCCTCCACTTT. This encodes CASSETGAVSPLHF.

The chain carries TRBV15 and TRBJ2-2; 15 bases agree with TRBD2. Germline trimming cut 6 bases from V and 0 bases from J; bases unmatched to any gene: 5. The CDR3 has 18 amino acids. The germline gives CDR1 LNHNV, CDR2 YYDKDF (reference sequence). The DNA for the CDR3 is TGTGCCACCAGACCGGGACTAGCGGGGGGCGCGAACACCGGGGAGCTGTTTTTT. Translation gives CATRPGLAGGANTGELFF.

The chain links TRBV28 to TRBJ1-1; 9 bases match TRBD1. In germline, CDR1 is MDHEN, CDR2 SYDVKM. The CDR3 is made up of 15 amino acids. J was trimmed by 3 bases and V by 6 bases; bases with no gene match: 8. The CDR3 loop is CASRIQGAWDTEAFF. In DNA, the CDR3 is TGTGCCAGCAGGATACAGGGGGCTTGGGACACTGAAGCTTTCTTT.

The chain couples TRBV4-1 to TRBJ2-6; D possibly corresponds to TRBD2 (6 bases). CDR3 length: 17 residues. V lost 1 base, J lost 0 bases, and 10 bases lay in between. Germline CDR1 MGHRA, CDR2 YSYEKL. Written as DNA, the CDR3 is TGCGCCAGCAGCCAAGCGGGGGTCCACTCTGGGGCCAACGTCCTGACTTTC. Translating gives CASSQAGVHSGANVLTF.

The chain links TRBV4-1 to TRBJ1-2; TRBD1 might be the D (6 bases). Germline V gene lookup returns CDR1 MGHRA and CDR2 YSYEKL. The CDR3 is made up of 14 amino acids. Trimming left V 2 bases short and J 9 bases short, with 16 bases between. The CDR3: CASSQKGDLMSYTF. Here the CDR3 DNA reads TGCGCCAGCAGCCAAAAGGGGGATCTCATGAGCTACACCTTC.

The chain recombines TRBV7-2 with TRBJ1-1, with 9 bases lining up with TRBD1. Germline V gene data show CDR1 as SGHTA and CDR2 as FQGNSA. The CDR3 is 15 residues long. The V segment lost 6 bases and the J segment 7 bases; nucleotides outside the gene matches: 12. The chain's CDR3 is CASRMGTGGHVEAFF. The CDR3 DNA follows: TGTGCCAGCAGGATGGGTACAGGGGGCCATGTTGAAGCTTTCTTT.

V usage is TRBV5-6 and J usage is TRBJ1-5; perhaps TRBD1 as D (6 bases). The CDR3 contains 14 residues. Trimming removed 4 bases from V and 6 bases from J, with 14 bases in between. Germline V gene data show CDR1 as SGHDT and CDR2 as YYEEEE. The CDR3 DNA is TGTGCCAGCAGCGCACAGGGTCCAGTTCAGCCCCAGCATTTT. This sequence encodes CASSAQGPVQPQHF.

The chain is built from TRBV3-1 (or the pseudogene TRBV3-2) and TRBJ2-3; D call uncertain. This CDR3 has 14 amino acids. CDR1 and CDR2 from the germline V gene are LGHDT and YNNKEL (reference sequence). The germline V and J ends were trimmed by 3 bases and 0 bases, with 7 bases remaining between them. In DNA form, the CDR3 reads TGTGCCAGCAGCCAGCAGGTTAGCACAGATACGCAGTATTTT. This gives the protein CASSQQVSTDTQYF.